A single sample is the source of the 13 T cell receptor beta chains below, sequenced in a study of T cell responses to AZD1222 COVID-19 vaccine. Here immunoSEQ multiplex PCR was the method, and the copy in TCRdb shows in-frame clones only, minus some. The repertoire holds 110,000 to 150,000 clones, approximately 91% seen once, with less than 2% in the top ten. The sample was peripheral blood, taken 28 days after the second AZD1222 dose. All receptors derive from an adult who received the AZD1222 COVID-19 vaccine.

The chain uses TRBV19 and TRBJ1-5; TRBD1 is a possible D gene (5 bases). CDR3 length equals 15 residues. The germline CDR1 and CDR2 sequences are LNHDA and SQIVND (reference sequence). Trimming left V 4 bases short and J 4 bases short, with 14 bases between. The CDR3 is CASSTGRQTNQPQHF. CDR3 DNA sequence: TGTGCCAGTAGTACCGGCCGACAGACTAATCAGCCCCAGCATTTT.

This chain uses TRBV7-3 with TRBJ2-1; 7 bases are a match to TRBD1. CDR1 and CDR2 from the germline V gene are SGHTA and FQGTGA. The CDR3 has 13 amino acids. The trim removed 5 bases at V and 5 bases at J, leaving 3 bases unmatched. The CDR3, as DNA: TGTGCCAGCAGCCTGGGACAGAACAATGAGCAGTTCTTC. Translated: CASSLGQNNEQFF.

The rearrangement joins TRBV5-4 to TRBJ2-7, with 8 nucleotides matching TRBD1. This CDR3 comprises 13 residues. The V gene end was trimmed by 7 bases and the J gene end by 4 bases; junction bases not matched to a gene: 7. The germline V gene has CDR1 SGHNT and CDR2 YYREEE (reference sequence). CDR3 sequence reads: CASGMTGEYEQYF. The CDR3 DNA sequence: TGTGCCAGCGGAATGACAGGGGAGTACGAGCAGTACTTC.

This clone came up once. This chain uses TRBV7-8 with TRBJ2-7, with 8 bases that match TRBD1. CDR1 and CDR2 from the germline V gene are SGHVS and FQNEAQ. CDR3 length equals 17 residues. Unmatched junction bases numbered 15, after V lost 1 base and J lost 7 bases. CDR3 DNA: TGTGCCAGCAGCTTAGTAAGGCGGGGCAGGGGGCTGATTGAGCAGTACTTC. Protein: CASSLVRRGRGLIEQYF.

The chain links TRBV2 to TRBJ1-1; 8 positions match TRBD1. Trimming took 6 bases from V and 5 from J; bases not matched to a gene: 5. This CDR3 is built from 13 residues. Germline CDR1 is SNHLY and CDR2 is FYNNEI. CDR3 in DNA: TGTGCCAGCAGGATGACAGGGGATACTGAAGCTTTCTTT. Amino acids: CASRMTGDTEAFF.

The chain employs TRBV19 and TRBJ1-4; D might be TRBD1 (6 bases). This CDR3 spans 15 amino acids. Germline loops: CDR1 LNHDA, CDR2 SQIVND (reference sequence). Deletions cut 7 bases from V and 8 bases from J, with 20 bases between. CDR3 coding DNA: TGTGCCAGTAAGGACGCAGGGGCTGGGGGGGAAAAACTGTTTTTT. It translates to CASKDAGAGGEKLFF.

This chain joins TRBV9 and TRBJ1-2, with TRBD1 matching over 7 bases. CDR1 and CDR2 from the germline V gene are SGDLS and YYNGEE. This CDR3 spans 14 amino acids. Unmatched junction bases numbered 10, after V lost 3 bases and J lost 8 bases. CDR3 coding DNA: TGTGCCAGCAGCGCAGAACCGGGACAGACGGGCTACACCTTC. As protein: CASSAEPGQTGYTF. The whole variable domain, remainder taken from reference TRBV9 and TRBJ1-2, is DSGVTQTPKHLITATGQRVTLRCSPRSGDLSVYWYQQSLDQGLQFLIQYYNGEERAKGNILERFSAQQFPDLHSELNLSSLELGDSALYFCASSAEPGQTGYTFGSGTRLTVV.

This chain connects TRBV19 to TRBJ2-3; no clear D. The CDR3 is made up of 14 amino acids. CDR1 and CDR2 from the germline V gene are LNHDA and SQIVND (reference sequence). V gave up 5 bases and J gave up 1 base, with 10 bases separating them. The CDR3 loop reads CASSVSRGTDTQYF. The CDR3 coding sequence is TGTGCCAGTAGTGTGTCGCGCGGCACAGATACGCAGTATTTT.

Note on this clone: At one end the junction does not follow the germline gene, possibly because of a read error. The chain couples TRBV6-5 to TRBJ1-6; D is undetermined. The CDR3 covers 15 residues. From germline, CDR1 is MNHEY and CDR2 SVGAGI. CDR3 region: CASSPPGSPNLPLHF. CDR3 bases: TGTGCCAGCAGTCCCCCTGGGTCTCCTAATTTACCCCTCCACTTT.

CDR3 coding DNA: TGTGCCAGCAGCGTCTTTGGGCCGGGACAGATTATTCTATACAATGAGCAGTTCTTC. This sequence encodes CASSVFGPGQIILYNEQFF. J is TRBJ2-1 and V is TRBV11-2; 7 bases are shared with TRBD1. Germline V gene sequence: CDR1 SGHAT, CDR2 FQNNGV. Germline trimming cut 5 bases from V and 4 bases from J; bases unmatched to any gene: 20. This CDR3 has 19 amino acids.

This chain links TRBV27 with TRBJ2-7; D may be TRBD2 (5 bases). This CDR3 has 13 amino acids. The germline V and J ends were trimmed by 3 bases and 7 bases, with 13 bases remaining between them. CDR1 and CDR2 from the germline V gene are MNHEY and SMNVEV (reference sequence). DNA for the CDR3: TGTGCCAGCAGTTTCGGGGAGTCGTATGAGCAGTACTTC. Its protein product is CASSFGESYEQYF.

The chain is built from TRBV18 and TRBJ2-7; 12 bases are a match to TRBD2. The CDR3 runs 15 residues. Per the germline V gene, CDR1 is KGHSH and CDR2 is LQKENI. Trimming took 3 bases from V and 2 from J; bases not matched to a gene: 2. CDR3: CASSPRTSGAYEQYF. CDR3 sequence (DNA): TGTGCCAGCTCACCCCGGACTAGCGGGGCCTACGAGCAGTACTTC.

V usage is TRBV7-9 and J usage is TRBJ1-3; D may be TRBD1 (5 bases). V lost 2 bases, J lost 2 bases, and 7 bases lay in between. CDR1 and CDR2 from the germline V gene are SEHNR and FQNEAQ (reference sequence). CDR3 size: 14 residues. The CDR3 DNA sequence: TGTGCCAGCAGCTTAACGGGGGCTGGAAACACCATATATTTT. Its protein is CASSLTGAGNTIYF.